The TCR beta chain described here comes from a study of blood T cells in healthy people across ages. CDR3 length equals 19 residues. The germline V gene has CDR1 MGHRA and CDR2 YSYEKL. After removal of 0 bases from V and 5 bases from J, the junction contained 10 bases not matched to a gene. General observations from the study: Long-lived donors exceeded aged donors in naive CD4+ cells and diversity.

Then a second PCR, running roughly 7 to 11 cycles, was carried out with a sample-barcoded 5' primer and a J-beta primer mix. TCRdb ran MiXCR on the 5' RACE reads and lists one entry per CDR3 protein. The data contain about 1.8 million distinct CDR3 sequences, about 49% of them seen just once; the ten biggest clones take up around 2.1%. About this clonotype itself: No antigen is known for it.

The V gene is TRBV4-1, the J gene TRBJ2-3, with 14 positions matching TRBD2. This clonotype originated in a woman aged 40 to 50 in good health. The source material was blood. The CDR3 DNA reads as TGCGCCAGCAGCCAAGACAGACTAGCGGGGGGGCCGTGGGGAGATACGCAGTATTTT. It yields the protein CASSQDRLAGGPWGDTQYF.